The 9 T cell receptor beta chains given below trace back to one sample, sequenced in a study of technical replicates of blood from a few donors. Repertoires were generated with immunoSEQ multiplex PCR, while TCRdb's copy carries only in-frame clones and drops some. The table lists roughly 80,000 clones, around 91% of them singletons, with roughly 0.38% in the top ten. Source material: T cells isolated from PBMCs. Receptors originate from a human donor in good health.

The chain is built from TRBV27 and TRBJ2-1, with a weak D call TRBD2 (6 bases). Trimming pared 4 bases from V and 14 bases from J, leaving 18 bases between. This CDR3 has 13 residues. Per germline, CDR1 MNHEY and CDR2 SMNVEV (reference sequence). In DNA form, the CDR3 reads TGTGCCAGCAGTTCTTTAGCGGCCTTAGGGAAGTTCTTC. Its translation is CASSSLAALGKFF.

The chain uses TRBV9 and TRBJ2-5, with 7 bases matching TRBD2. CDR1 and CDR2 (germline): SGDLS, YYNGEE. Losses at the gene ends were 1 base for V and 7 bases for J; bases not matched to a gene: 10. The CDR3 length is 15 residues. The CDR3 loop reads CASSVSAGVMATQYF. Written as DNA, the CDR3 is TGTGCCAGCAGCGTATCCGCGGGAGTAATGGCGACCCAGTACTTC.

The chain couples TRBV11-1 to TRBJ1-1; no firm D call. The V and J ends lost 5 bases and 0 bases respectively, with 13 bases between them. CDR1 and CDR2 (germline): SGHAT, FQDESV (reference sequence). The CDR3 contains 15 residues. The CDR3 protein is CASSPRLMVNTEAFF. CDR3 nucleotide sequence: TGTGCCAGCAGCCCTAGACTGATGGTGAACACTGAAGCTTTCTTT.

V usage is TRBV2 and J usage is TRBJ2-2, with D tentatively TRBD2 (6 bases). The length of the CDR3 is 16 residues. From germline, CDR1 is SNHLY and CDR2 FYNNEI. The ends were cut back, 1 base at V and 3 bases at J, with 12 bases in the middle. The CDR3 protein is CASSEGGRIHTGELFF. Here the CDR3 DNA reads TGTGCCAGCAGTGAAGGGGGGAGGATCCACACCGGGGAGCTGTTTTTT. Complete variable domain (other parts from reference TRBV2 and TRBJ2-2): EPEVTQTPSHQVTQMGQEVILRCVPISNHLYFYWYRQILGQKVEFLVSFYNNEISEKSEIFDDQFSVERPDGSNFTLKIRSTKLEDSAMYFCASSEGGRIHTGELFFGEGSRLTVL.

The V and J genes are TRBV9 and TRBJ1-2, with TRBD1 identical over 8 bases. CDR3 length: 15 amino acids. Trimming took 4 bases from V and 4 from J; bases not matched to a gene: 9. Germline V gives CDR1 SGDLS, CDR2 YYNGEE. The CDR3 DNA is TGTGCCAGCAGCTCCCGACTAGACAGGGGCTATGGCTACACCTTC. Its translation is CASSSRLDRGYGYTF.

This chain links TRBV19 with TRBJ1-5; D call uncertain. The CDR3 sequence is 12 residues long. Trimming removed 3 bases from V and 7 bases from J, with 7 bases in between. From germline, CDR1 is LNHDA and CDR2 SQIVND (reference sequence). The CDR3 here is CASSIGGQPQHF. The CDR3 DNA reads TGTGCCAGTAGTATTGGCGGACAGCCCCAGCATTTT.

This clone appeared a single time. The chain is built from TRBV6-5 and TRBJ1-2; 12 bases fit TRBD1. Looked up from germline, CDR1 is MNHEY and CDR2 is SVGAGI. V was clipped by 4 bases and J by 2 bases; unmatched bases: 5. The length of the CDR3 is 16 residues. CDR3 sequence: CASSSPGTGGNYGYTF. The CDR3 bases are TGTGCCAGCAGTTCTCCCGGGACAGGGGGCAACTATGGCTACACCTTC.

CDR3 in DNA: TGTGCCAGCAGCCCCCGGGATCACTACAATGAGCAGTTCTTC. Translated: CASSPRDHYNEQFF. The chain uses TRBV14 and TRBJ2-1; the D gene is possibly TRBD2 (5 bases). The CDR3 is 14 residues long. The germline V gene encodes CDR1 SGHDN and CDR2 FVKESK. Deletions cut 4 bases from V and 3 bases from J, with 10 bases between.

The J gene is TRBJ2-3, the V gene TRBV6-6; D may be TRBD1 (5 bases). Per the germline V gene, CDR1 is MNHNY and CDR2 is SVGAGI (reference sequence). The CDR3 is 12 residues long. V was cut by 6 bases and J by 3 bases, with 7 bases left in between. The CDR3, as DNA: TGTGCCAGCAGCCCAGGGACAGATACGCAGTATTTT. Residues: CASSPGTDTQYF.